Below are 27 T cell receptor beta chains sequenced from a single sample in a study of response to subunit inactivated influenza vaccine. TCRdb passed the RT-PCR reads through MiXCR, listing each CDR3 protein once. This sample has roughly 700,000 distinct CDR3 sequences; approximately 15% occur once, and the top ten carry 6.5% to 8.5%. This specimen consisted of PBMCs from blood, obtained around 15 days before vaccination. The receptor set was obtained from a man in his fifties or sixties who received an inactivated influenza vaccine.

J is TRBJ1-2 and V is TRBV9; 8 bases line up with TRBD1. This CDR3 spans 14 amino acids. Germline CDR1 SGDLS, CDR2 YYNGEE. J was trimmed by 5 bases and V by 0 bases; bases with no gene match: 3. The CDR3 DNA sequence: TGTGCCAGCAGCGTAGCTCAGGGGGCATATGGCTACACCTTC. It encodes CASSVAQGAYGYTF.

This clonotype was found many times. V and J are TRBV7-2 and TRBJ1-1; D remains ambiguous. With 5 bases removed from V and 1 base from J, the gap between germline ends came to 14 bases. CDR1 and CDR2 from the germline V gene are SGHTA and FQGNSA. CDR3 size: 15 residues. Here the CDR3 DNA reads TGTGCCAGCAGCCCCGGCCTTCCCAAGAACACTGAAGCTTTCTTT. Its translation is CASSPGLPKNTEAFF.

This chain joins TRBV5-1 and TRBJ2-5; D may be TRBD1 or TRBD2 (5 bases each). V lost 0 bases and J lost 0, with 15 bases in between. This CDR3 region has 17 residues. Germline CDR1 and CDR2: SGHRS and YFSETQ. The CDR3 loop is CASSLAGKGVYQETQYF. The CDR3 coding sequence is TGCGCCAGCAGCTTGGCCGGGAAAGGGGTGTACCAAGAGACCCAGTACTTC. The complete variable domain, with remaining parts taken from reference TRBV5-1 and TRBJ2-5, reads KAGVTQTPRYLIKTRGQQVTLSCSPISGHRSVSWYQQTPGQGLQFLFEYFSETQRNKGNFPGRFSGRQFSNSRSEMNVSTLELGDSALYLCASSLAGKGVYQETQYFGPGTRLLVL.

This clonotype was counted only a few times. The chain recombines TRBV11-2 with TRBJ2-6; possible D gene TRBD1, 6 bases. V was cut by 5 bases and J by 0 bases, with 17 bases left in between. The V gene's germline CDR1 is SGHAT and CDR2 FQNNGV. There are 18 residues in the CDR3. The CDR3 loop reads CASSPTDRLNSGANVLTF. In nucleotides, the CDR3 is TGTGCCAGCAGCCCCACGGACAGACTGAACTCTGGGGCCAACGTCCTGACTTTC.

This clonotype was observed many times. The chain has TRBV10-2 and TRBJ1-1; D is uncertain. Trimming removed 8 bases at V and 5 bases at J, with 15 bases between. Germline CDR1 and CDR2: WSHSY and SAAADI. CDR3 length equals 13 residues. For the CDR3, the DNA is TGCGCCAGCGGGCCCTCCGTGGGGACTGAAGCTTTCTTT. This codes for CASGPSVGTEAFF.

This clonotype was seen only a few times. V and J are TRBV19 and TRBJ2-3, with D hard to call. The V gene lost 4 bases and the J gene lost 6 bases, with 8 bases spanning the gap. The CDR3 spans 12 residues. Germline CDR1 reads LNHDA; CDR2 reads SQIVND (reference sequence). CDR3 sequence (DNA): TGTGCCAGTAGTAGGTGGTCCGATACGCAGTATTTT. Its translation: CASSRWSDTQYF.

The CDR3 sequence is CSASDETQYF. CDR3 sequence (DNA): TGCAGTGCTAGTGACGAGACCCAGTACTTC. The chain has TRBV20-1 and TRBJ2-5, with D unclear. The CDR3 covers 10 residues. Trimming pared 3 bases from V and 5 bases from J, leaving 4 bases between. CDR1 is DFQATT, CDR2 SNEGSKA, per germline (reference sequence).

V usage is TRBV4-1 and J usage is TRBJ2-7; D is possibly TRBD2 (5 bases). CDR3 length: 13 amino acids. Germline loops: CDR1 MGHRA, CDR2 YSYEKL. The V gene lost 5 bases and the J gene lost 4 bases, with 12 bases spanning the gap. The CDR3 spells CASSSYPGYEQYF. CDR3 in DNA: TGCGCCAGCAGCAGTTACCCGGGGTACGAGCAGTACTTC.

CDR3 protein: CASSAGHRNTEAFF. Written as DNA, the CDR3 is TGCGCCAGCAGCGCGGGACATCGGAACACTGAAGCTTTCTTT. The chain employs TRBV5-1 and TRBJ1-1; maybe TRBD1 (6 bases). This CDR3 spans 14 amino acids. Trimming cost V 4 bases and J 1 base, with 11 bases left between them. CDR1 SGHRS and CDR2 YFSETQ come from the germline V gene.

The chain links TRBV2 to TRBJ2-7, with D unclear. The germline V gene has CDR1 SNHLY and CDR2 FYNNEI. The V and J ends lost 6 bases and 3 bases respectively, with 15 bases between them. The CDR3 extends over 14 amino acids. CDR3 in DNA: TGTGCCAGCAGCGGGTCAGAAGTGGGCTACGAGCAGTACTTC. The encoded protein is CASSGSEVGYEQYF. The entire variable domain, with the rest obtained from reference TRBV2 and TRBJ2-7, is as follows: EPEVTQTPSHQVTQMGQEVILRCVPISNHLYFYWYRQILGQKVEFLVSFYNNEISEKSEIFDDQFSVERPDGSNFTLKIRSTKLEDSAMYFCASSGSEVGYEQYFGPGTRLTVT.

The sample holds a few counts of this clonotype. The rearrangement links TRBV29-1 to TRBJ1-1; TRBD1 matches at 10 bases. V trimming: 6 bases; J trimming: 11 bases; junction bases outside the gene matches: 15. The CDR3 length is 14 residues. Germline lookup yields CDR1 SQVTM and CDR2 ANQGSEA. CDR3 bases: TGCAGCGTCCCTAGGGGGACAGGGGCTTCAGAGGCTTTCTTT. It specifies CSVPRGTGASEAFF.

CDR3 sequence reads: CASSFLVGPFSGANVLTF. DNA of the CDR3: TGTGCCAGCAGTTTTCTAGTGGGTCCCTTCTCTGGGGCCAACGTCCTGACTTTC. The chain links TRBV12-3 or TRBV12-4 to TRBJ2-6, with D unclear. V was pared by 3 bases and J by 0 bases, with 15 bases between. The CDR3 has 18 residues.

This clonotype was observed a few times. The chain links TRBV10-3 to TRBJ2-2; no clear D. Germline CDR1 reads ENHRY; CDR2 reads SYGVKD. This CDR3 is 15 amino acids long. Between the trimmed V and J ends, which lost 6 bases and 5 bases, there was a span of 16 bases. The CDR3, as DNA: TGTGCCATCAGCCCGACTTACTCAAAAACCGGGGAGCTGTTTTTT. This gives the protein CAISPTYSKTGELFF.

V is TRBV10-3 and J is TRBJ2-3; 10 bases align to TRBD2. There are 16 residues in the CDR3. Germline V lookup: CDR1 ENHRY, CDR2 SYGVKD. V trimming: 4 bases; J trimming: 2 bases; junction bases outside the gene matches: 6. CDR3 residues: CAISGKREGPTDTQYF. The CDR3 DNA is TGTGCCATCAGTGGAAAGCGGGAGGGCCCCACAGATACGCAGTATTTT.

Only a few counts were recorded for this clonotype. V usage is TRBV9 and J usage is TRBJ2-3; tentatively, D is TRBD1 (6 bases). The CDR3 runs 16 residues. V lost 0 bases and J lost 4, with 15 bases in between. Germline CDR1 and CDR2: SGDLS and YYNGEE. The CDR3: CASSVGPRQEADTQYF. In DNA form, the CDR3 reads TGTGCCAGCAGCGTAGGTCCCCGACAGGAGGCAGATACGCAGTATTTT.

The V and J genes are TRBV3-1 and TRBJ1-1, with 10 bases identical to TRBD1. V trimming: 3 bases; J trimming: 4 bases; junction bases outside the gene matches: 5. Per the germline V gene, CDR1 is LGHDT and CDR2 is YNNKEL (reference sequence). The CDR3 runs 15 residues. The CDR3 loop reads CASSQWDRGGTEAFF. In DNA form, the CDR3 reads TGTGCCAGCAGCCAGTGGGACAGGGGTGGCACTGAAGCTTTCTTT.

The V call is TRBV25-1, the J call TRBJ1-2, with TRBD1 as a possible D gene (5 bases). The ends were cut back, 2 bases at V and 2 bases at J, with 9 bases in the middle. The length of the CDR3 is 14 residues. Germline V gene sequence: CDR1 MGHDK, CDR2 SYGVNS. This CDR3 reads CASSESGDNYGYTF. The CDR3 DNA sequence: TGTGCCAGCAGTGAAAGTGGGGACAACTATGGCTACACCTTC.

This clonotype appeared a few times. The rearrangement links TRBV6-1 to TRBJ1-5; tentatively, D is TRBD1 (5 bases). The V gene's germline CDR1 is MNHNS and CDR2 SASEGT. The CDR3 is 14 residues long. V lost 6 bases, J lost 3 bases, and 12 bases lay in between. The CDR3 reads CASRKTGNNQPQHF. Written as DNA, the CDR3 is TGTGCCAGCAGGAAAACAGGCAACAATCAGCCCCAGCATTTT.

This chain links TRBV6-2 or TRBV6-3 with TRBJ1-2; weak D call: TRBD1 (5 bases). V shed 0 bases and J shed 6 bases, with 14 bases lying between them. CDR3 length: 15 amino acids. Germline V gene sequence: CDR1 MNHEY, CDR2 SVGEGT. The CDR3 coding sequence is TGTGCCAGCAGTTACTCCGGACGGGGCGGCCATGGCTACACCTTC. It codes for CASSYSGRGGHGYTF.

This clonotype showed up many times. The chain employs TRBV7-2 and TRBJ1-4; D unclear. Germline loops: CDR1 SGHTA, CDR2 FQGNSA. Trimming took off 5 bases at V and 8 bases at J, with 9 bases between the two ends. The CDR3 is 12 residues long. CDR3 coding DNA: TGTGCCAGCAGCCGTCCGGGGGAAAAACTGTTTTTT. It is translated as CASSRPGEKLFF.

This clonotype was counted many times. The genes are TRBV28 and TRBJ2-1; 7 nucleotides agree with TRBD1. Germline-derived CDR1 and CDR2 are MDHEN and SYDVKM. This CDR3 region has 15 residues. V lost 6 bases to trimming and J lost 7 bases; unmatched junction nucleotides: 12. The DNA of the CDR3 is TGTGCCAGCAGACACCCCTATGACAGGGCGAATGAGCAGTTCTTC. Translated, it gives CASRHPYDRANEQFF.

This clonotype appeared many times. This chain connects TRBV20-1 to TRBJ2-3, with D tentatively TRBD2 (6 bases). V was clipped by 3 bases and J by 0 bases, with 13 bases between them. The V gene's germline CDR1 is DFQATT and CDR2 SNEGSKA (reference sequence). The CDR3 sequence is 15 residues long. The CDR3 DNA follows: TGCAGTGCTAGTAAGCCAAGCGGGAGCACAGATACGCAGTATTTT. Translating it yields CSASKPSGSTDTQYF.

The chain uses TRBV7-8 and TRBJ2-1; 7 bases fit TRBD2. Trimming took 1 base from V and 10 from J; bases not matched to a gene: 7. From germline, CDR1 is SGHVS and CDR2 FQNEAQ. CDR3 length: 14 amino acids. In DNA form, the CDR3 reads TGTGCCAGCAGCTTAGTGGGGGGGGAGTTCGAGCAGTTCTTC. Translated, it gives CASSLVGGEFEQFF.

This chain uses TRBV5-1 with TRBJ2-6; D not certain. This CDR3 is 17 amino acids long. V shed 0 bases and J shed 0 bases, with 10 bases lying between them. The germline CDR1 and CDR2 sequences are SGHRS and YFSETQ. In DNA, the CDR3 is TGCGCCAGCAGCTTGGACGGAAGAAGCTCTGGGGCCAACGTCCTGACTTTC. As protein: CASSLDGRSSGANVLTF.

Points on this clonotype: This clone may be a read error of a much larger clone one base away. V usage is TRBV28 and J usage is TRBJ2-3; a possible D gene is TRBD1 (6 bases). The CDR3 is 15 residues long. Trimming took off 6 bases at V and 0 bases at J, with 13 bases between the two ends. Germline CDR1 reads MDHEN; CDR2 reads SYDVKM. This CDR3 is CASRYRASSTDTQYF. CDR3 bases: TGTGCCAGCAGATACAGGGCCTCTAGCACAGATACGCAGTATTTT.

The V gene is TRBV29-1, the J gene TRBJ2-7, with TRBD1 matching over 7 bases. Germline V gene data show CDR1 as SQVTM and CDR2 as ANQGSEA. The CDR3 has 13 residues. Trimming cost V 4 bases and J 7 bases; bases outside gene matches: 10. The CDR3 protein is CSVAPTGLLEQYF. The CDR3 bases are TGCAGCGTTGCGCCGACAGGGTTATTGGAGCAGTACTTC.

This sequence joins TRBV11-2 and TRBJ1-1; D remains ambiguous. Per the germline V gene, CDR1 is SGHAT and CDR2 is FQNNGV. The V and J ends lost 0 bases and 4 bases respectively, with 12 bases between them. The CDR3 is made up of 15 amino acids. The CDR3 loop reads CASSLDRIGPTEAFF. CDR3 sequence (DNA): TGTGCCAGCAGCTTAGATAGGATTGGGCCCACTGAAGCTTTCTTT.